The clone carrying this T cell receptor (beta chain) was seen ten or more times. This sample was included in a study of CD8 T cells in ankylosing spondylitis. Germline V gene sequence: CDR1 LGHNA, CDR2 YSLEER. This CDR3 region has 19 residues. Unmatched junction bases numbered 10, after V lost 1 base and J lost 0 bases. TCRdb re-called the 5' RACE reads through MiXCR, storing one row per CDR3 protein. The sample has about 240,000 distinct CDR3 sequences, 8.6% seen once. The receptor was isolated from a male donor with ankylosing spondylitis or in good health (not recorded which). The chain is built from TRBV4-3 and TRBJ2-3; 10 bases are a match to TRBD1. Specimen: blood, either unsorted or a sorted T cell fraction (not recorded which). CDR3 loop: CASSQVWTGGDSSTDTQYF. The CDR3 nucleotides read TGCGCCAGCAGCCAAGTTTGGACAGGGGGGGATTCTAGCACAGATACGCAGTATTTT.